These 31 T cell receptor beta chains share one sample of origin, sequenced in a study of control samples from healthy donors and cancer patients. Method: immunoSEQ multiplex PCR; TCRdb's copy keeps in-frame clones and lacks some. The data contain around 200,000 clones, roughly 91% of them singletons. The specimen was blood. Receptor source: a woman aged 25 to 39 in good health.

This chain joins TRBV4-1 and TRBJ2-5; 7 nucleotides match TRBD1. Looked up from germline, CDR1 is MGHRA and CDR2 is YSYEKL. J lost 5 bases, V lost 2 bases, and 8 bases had no gene match. The CDR3 consists of 15 residues. CDR3 bases: TGCGCCAGCAGCCAACCCGACAGGGTAGGGGAGACCCAGTACTTC. Protein: CASSQPDRVGETQYF.

The chain couples TRBV7-2 to TRBJ2-7; TRBD1 matches 10 bases. In germline, CDR1 is SGHTA, CDR2 FQGNSA. This CDR3 comprises 15 residues. The trim removed 4 bases at V and 3 bases at J, leaving 6 bases unmatched. The CDR3 coding sequence is TGTGCCAGCAGCTCAGACAGGGGGCTTGGCTACGAGCAGTACTTC. Translating gives CASSSDRGLGYEQYF.

The chain employs TRBV10-3 and TRBJ1-2; TRBD1 matches 7 bases. The CDR3 runs to 15 residues. The V gene's germline CDR1 is ENHRY and CDR2 SYGVKD. The ends lost 2 bases at V and 4 bases at J; junction bases unmatched: 7. The DNA of the CDR3 is TGTGCCATCAGTGAGGGTAGGACAGGCGTCTATGGCTACACCTTC. The encoded protein is CAISEGRTGVYGYTF.

This clone was recorded once. V and J are TRBV5-1 and TRBJ1-4; TRBD1 matches at 10 bases. Germline assignment: CDR1 SGHRS and CDR2 YFSETQ. J was trimmed by 2 bases and V by 4 bases; bases with no gene match: 8. The CDR3 spans 17 residues. CDR3 loop: CASSKTGGVRTNEKLFF. The CDR3 DNA sequence: TGCGCCAGCAGCAAGACAGGGGGCGTAAGGACTAATGAAAAACTGTTTTTT.

This chain links TRBV18 with TRBJ1-1; D remains ambiguous. The CDR3 sequence is 12 residues long. From germline, CDR1 is KGHSH and CDR2 LQKENI. Trimming took 2 bases from V and 5 from J, leaving 6 bases between them. CDR3 sequence: CASSPGRTEAFF. CDR3 nucleotides: TGTGCCAGCTCACCAGGGAGGACTGAAGCTTTCTTT.

V is TRBV19 and J is TRBJ1-4; D unclear. The CDR3 sequence is 16 residues long. Deletions cut 5 bases from V and 6 bases from J, with 19 bases between. Germline CDR1 and CDR2: LNHDA and SQIVND (reference sequence). CDR3 loop: CASSSDRSQIDEKLFF. For the CDR3, the DNA is TGTGCCAGTAGTTCCGATAGGTCGCAGATTGATGAAAAACTGTTTTTT.

The rearrangement uses TRBV7-9 and TRBJ1-3; no reliable D call. V gave up 0 bases and J gave up 3 bases, with 6 bases separating them. CDR3 length: 14 residues. In germline, CDR1 is SEHNR, CDR2 FQNEAQ (reference sequence). CDR3 residues: CASSLARGGNTIYF. In DNA form, the CDR3 reads TGTGCCAGCAGCTTAGCCCGGGGTGGAAACACCATATATTTT.

The J gene is TRBJ2-3, the V gene TRBV7-3, with D possibly being TRBD2 (5 bases). CDR1 is SGHTA and CDR2 is FQGTGA in the germline V gene. The CDR3 extends over 16 amino acids. V dropped 5 bases and J dropped 0 bases, with 15 bases sitting between them. CDR3 amino acids: CASSPQLGSSTDTQYF. CDR3 in DNA: TGTGCCAGCAGCCCGCAACTAGGTAGTAGCACAGATACGCAGTATTTT. The whole variable domain, filled in from reference TRBV7-3 and TRBJ2-3, reads GAGVSQTPSNKVTEKGKYVELRCDPISGHTALYWYRQSLGQGPEFLIYFQGTGAADDSGLPNDRFFAVRPEGSVSTLKIQRTERGDSAVYLCASSPQLGSSTDTQYFGPGTRLTVL.

The rearrangement joins TRBV19 to TRBJ1-6; D is undetermined. Between the trimmed V and J ends, which lost 3 bases and 8 bases, there was a span of 8 bases. The CDR3 totals 13 residues. Germline values: CDR1 LNHDA, CDR2 SQIVND (reference sequence). The CDR3 DNA follows: TGTGCCAGTAGTATCAGTCCAGATTCACCCCTCCACTTT. Translated, it gives CASSISPDSPLHF.

This clone was observed a single time. The rearrangement joins TRBV28 to TRBJ1-3, with TRBD1 identical over 9 bases. The junction had 0 bases not matched to a gene; V was cut back by 6 bases and J by 3 bases. The germline V gene has CDR1 MDHEN and CDR2 SYDVKM. The CDR3 is made up of 13 amino acids. CDR3 loop: CASRDRGGNTIYF. CDR3 DNA sequence: TGTGCCAGCAGGGACAGGGGTGGAAACACCATATATTTT. Looking up the rest from reference TRBV28 and TRBJ1-3 gives the full variable domain: DVKVTQSSRYLVKRTGEKVFLECVQDMDHENMFWYRQDPGLGLRLIYFSYDVKMKEKGDIPEGYSVSREKKERFSLILESASTNQTSMYLCASRDRGGNTIYFGEGSWLTVV.

The chain combines TRBV12-3 or TRBV12-4 with TRBJ2-5; no firm D call. Trimming took off 3 bases at V and 3 bases at J, with 5 bases between the two ends. This CDR3 is 12 amino acids long. CDR3 coding DNA: TGTGCCAGCAGTTTCCAGAAAGAGACCCAGTACTTC. Translation: CASSFQKETQYF.

V and J are TRBV6-5 and TRBJ2-7; the D gene is possibly TRBD1 (6 bases). The CDR3 contains 13 residues. Trimming removed 7 bases from V and 2 bases from J, with 12 bases in between. Germline CDR1 reads MNHEY; CDR2 reads SVGAGI. The CDR3 is CASIPRGTYEQYF. In nucleotides, the CDR3 is TGTGCCAGCATACCCAGGGGTACCTACGAGCAGTACTTC.

V gene TRBV9 combines with J gene TRBJ1-2; no clear D. This CDR3 contains 13 residues. CDR1 SGDLS and CDR2 YYNGEE come from the germline V gene. Trimming took off 0 bases at V and 4 bases at J, with 7 bases between the two ends. The CDR3 sequence: CASSVGRSYGYTF. CDR3 coding DNA: TGTGCCAGCAGCGTAGGGAGGTCCTATGGCTACACCTTC.

This chain joins TRBV7-2 and TRBJ2-5, with TRBD2 identical over 13 bases. Losses at the gene ends were 1 base for V and 1 base for J; bases not matched to a gene: 6. The germline V gene encodes CDR1 SGHTA and CDR2 FQGNSA. This CDR3 comprises 18 residues. CDR3 DNA: TGTGCCAGCAGCTTAGGGACTAGCGGGAGCCCTCCCCAAGAGACCCAGTACTTC. Amino acids: CASSLGTSGSPPQETQYF.

This chain connects TRBV6-4 to TRBJ2-3; 7 bases are a match to TRBD1. The CDR3 length is 13 residues. V lost 3 bases, J lost 6 bases, and 3 bases stayed unmatched. CDR1 MRHNA and CDR2 SNTAGT come from the germline V gene. CDR3 region: CASSEQGSDTQYF. The CDR3, as DNA: TGTGCCAGCAGTGAACAGGGGTCCGATACGCAGTATTTT.

The chain combines TRBV27 with TRBJ2-1; 10 positions match TRBD2. This CDR3 has 16 residues. Germline loops: CDR1 MNHEY, CDR2 SMNVEV (reference sequence). V was pared by 2 bases and J by 5 bases, with 6 bases of the junction left unmatched. The CDR3 sequence is CASSLRRTSGNNEQFF. The CDR3 coding sequence is TGTGCCAGCAGTTTACGGCGGACTAGCGGAAACAATGAGCAGTTCTTC.

The sample holds one count of this clone. The chain recombines TRBV7-9 with TRBJ1-5, with no clear D. The CDR3 runs to 13 residues. Deletions cut 4 bases from V and 7 bases from J, with 11 bases between. Germline V gives CDR1 SEHNR, CDR2 FQNEAQ (reference sequence). In DNA, the CDR3 is TGTGCCAGCAGCTACGCCATCGGCCAGCCCCAGCATTTT. Amino acid sequence: CASSYAIGQPQHF.

Only one count was recorded for this clone. The rearrangement uses TRBV18 and TRBJ1-1; D is possibly TRBD1 (6 bases). This CDR3 has 15 amino acids. V lost 2 bases and J 3 bases, leaving 13 bases between the germline ends. The germline CDR1 and CDR2 sequences are KGHSH and LQKENI. CDR3 bases: TGTGCCAGCTCACCAAATTGGGGGCGAGACACTGAAGCTTTCTTT. Its protein is CASSPNWGRDTEAFF.

This chain uses TRBV27 with TRBJ1-4; 7 bases match TRBD1. The length of the CDR3 is 14 residues. V lost 5 bases, J lost 6 bases, and 6 bases stayed unmatched. The germline V gene encodes CDR1 MNHEY and CDR2 SMNVEV (reference sequence). The CDR3 protein is CASSDRVDDEKLFF. The CDR3, as DNA: TGTGCCAGCAGTGACAGGGTGGACGATGAAAAACTGTTTTTT.

The J gene is TRBJ2-7, the V gene TRBV4-2; D ambiguous. Germline CDR1 is LGHNA and CDR2 is YNFKEQ. The CDR3 consists of 14 residues. Trimming stripped 1 base from V and 2 bases from J, with 9 bases between. The CDR3 nucleotides read TGTGCCAGCAGCCAAGTCGGGTACGCCTACGAGCAGTACTTC. Residues: CASSQVGYAYEQYF.

The chain recombines TRBV24-1 with TRBJ2-7; 11 bases are shared with TRBD2. The V gene end was trimmed by 6 bases and the J gene end by 1 base; junction bases not matched to a gene: 1. In germline, CDR1 is KGHDR, CDR2 SFDVKD. This CDR3 region has 14 residues. This CDR3 reads CATSRTSGSYEQYF. The CDR3 DNA follows: TGTGCCACCAGTAGGACTAGCGGGTCCTACGAGCAGTACTTC.

This clone was detected a few times. V and J are TRBV27 and TRBJ1-2; unclear D gene. Germline loops: CDR1 MNHEY, CDR2 SMNVEV (reference sequence). The CDR3 is 12 residues long. The V gene lost 3 bases and the J gene lost 4 bases, with 6 bases spanning the gap. The CDR3 loop is CASSFNGYGYTF. The CDR3 DNA follows: TGTGCCAGCAGTTTCAACGGCTATGGCTACACCTTC.

The chain uses TRBV4-1 and TRBJ1-2; D is ambiguous. Trimming took off 1 base at V and 7 bases at J, with 13 bases between the two ends. The CDR3 has 14 amino acids. Germline V lookup: CDR1 MGHRA, CDR2 YSYEKL. The CDR3: CASSQAGRVSGYTF. In nucleotides, the CDR3 is TGCGCCAGCAGCCAAGCGGGGAGGGTGAGTGGCTACACCTTC.

The V call is TRBV10-2, the J call TRBJ2-7; D gene unclear. With 6 bases removed from V and 2 bases from J, the gap between germline ends came to 11 bases. Germline lookup yields CDR1 WSHSY and CDR2 SAAADI. The CDR3 covers 13 residues. CDR3 DNA: TGCGCCAGCAGCCCCGGGCCTACCTACGAGCAGTACTTC. It codes for CASSPGPTYEQYF.

This clone is a singleton in its sample. The chain uses TRBV7-9 and TRBJ1-4, with 7 nucleotides matching TRBD1. The V gene's germline CDR1 is SEHNR and CDR2 FQNEAQ (reference sequence). V lost 5 bases to trimming and J lost 8 bases; unmatched junction nucleotides: 11. There are 15 residues in the CDR3. CDR3: CASSPPTGWEEKLFF. CDR3 DNA sequence: TGTGCCAGCAGCCCACCGACAGGGTGGGAAGAAAAACTGTTTTTT.

The genes are TRBV6-5 and TRBJ1-5, with D uncertain. This CDR3 has 13 amino acids. CDR1 MNHEY and CDR2 SVGAGI come from the germline V gene. The ends were cut back, 4 bases at V and 5 bases at J, with 9 bases in the middle. The CDR3 DNA reads as TGTGCCAGCAGTTGGGGTAGGGATCAGCCCCAGCATTTT. Residues: CASSWGRDQPQHF.

The V and J genes are TRBV12-3 or TRBV12-4 and TRBJ1-2; no clear D. The CDR3 has 13 amino acids. V lost 2 bases and J 4 bases, leaving 8 bases between the germline ends. This CDR3 is CASSLRPIYGYTF. CDR3 bases: TGTGCCAGCAGTTTAAGGCCGATCTATGGCTACACCTTC.

The chain combines TRBV6-5 with TRBJ2-3; D unresolved. V lost 6 bases and J lost 6, with 4 bases in between. The CDR3 covers 10 residues. The germline CDR1 and CDR2 sequences are MNHEY and SVGAGI. In DNA, the CDR3 is TGTGCCAGCAGGGAGGATACGCAGTATTTT. This codes for CASREDTQYF.

The rearrangement joins TRBV10-3 to TRBJ2-5; TRBD2 matches 14 bases. The CDR3 consists of 15 residues. Germline V gene data show CDR1 as ENHRY and CDR2 as SYGVKD. The junction had 4 bases not matched to a gene; V was cut back by 3 bases and J by 7 bases. CDR3 sequence reads: CAISDGTSGSGTQYF. As DNA, the CDR3 is TGTGCCATCAGTGACGGGACTAGCGGGAGTGGGACCCAGTACTTC.

The chain links TRBV5-6 to TRBJ1-3; D is unclear. The V end was cut by 2 bases, the J end by 2 bases, with 14 bases between. This CDR3 spans 16 amino acids. Germline V gene lookup returns CDR1 SGHDT and CDR2 YYEEEE. DNA of the CDR3: TGTGCCAGCAGCTTTACAGTCCCCTTTACTGGAAACACCATATATTTT. Translating it yields CASSFTVPFTGNTIYF.

The chain recombines TRBV9 with TRBJ1-2; D not resolved. This CDR3 is built from 15 residues. Trimming pared 0 bases from V and 2 bases from J, leaving 11 bases between. Germline CDR1 and CDR2: SGDLS and YYNGEE. The CDR3 reads CASSVVRGLNYGYTF. The CDR3 DNA reads as TGTGCCAGCAGCGTAGTCCGAGGATTAAACTATGGCTACACCTTC.